This T cell receptor (beta chain) was obtained from a study of T-cell memory formation after mild COVID-19. Study-wide points: Cross-reactive memory apparently joined, as some responding clones appeared in pre-infection memory. Clones which contracted sat mainly in CM and EM if CD4+, and in EMRA if CD8+. While clones contracting from day 15 to 85 were balanced between CD4 and CD8, later expanders leaned CD4+.

After 5'RACE with constant-segment primers, TCR alpha and TCR beta cDNA libraries carrying sample barcodes and UMIs were obtained. MiXCR, applied by TCRdb to the 5' RACE reads, yields one record per CDR3 protein. The profile shows tens of thousands of distinct CDR3 sequences, over 6.5% of them singletons. This clonotype was picked up a small number of times. Antigen: not known. This CDR3 region has 17 residues. The ends lost 0 bases at V and 3 bases at J; junction bases unmatched: 7. Germline loops: CDR1 SGHRS, CDR2 YFSETQ. This TCR was recovered from a man younger than 35 who had mild COVID-19 (a few samples of this study predate the infection). Cell type and time point are not known. V is TRBV5-1 and J is TRBJ1-1, with 11 positions matching TRBD1. Input material: PBMCs or a T cell subset sorted from them (not recorded which). The chain's CDR3 is CASSLVGTGGSYTEAFF. CDR3 in DNA: TGCGCCAGCAGCTTGGTAGGGACAGGGGGGAGTTACACTGAAGCTTTCTTT. The full variable domain, completed using reference TRBV5-1 and TRBJ1-1, is KAGVTQTPRYLIKTRGQQVTLSCSPISGHRSVSWYQQTPGQGLQFLFEYFSETQRNKGNFPGRFSGRQFSNSRSEMNVSTLELGDSALYLCASSLVGTGGSYTEAFFGQGTRLTVV.